The entry below describes one T cell receptor beta chain. This entry comes from a study of response to subunit inactivated influenza vaccine. V shed 4 bases and J 0 bases; nucleotides not matched to a gene: 17. There are 20 residues in the CDR3. Germline CDR1 reads SNHLY; CDR2 reads FYNNEI. TCRdb reanalysed the RT-PCR reads using MiXCR and keeps one entry per CDR3 protein. The sample lists 400,000 to 650,000 distinct CDR3 sequences; approximately 6.9% were seen once. The TCR originated in a man between 50 and 70 years old who received an inactivated influenza vaccine. The sequencing here drew on PBMCs from blood, taken less than 30 months after vaccination. V is TRBV2 and J is TRBJ2-1, with TRBD2 identical over 8 bases. The CDR3 region is CASSVHMSGGGRSSYNEQFF. The CDR3 DNA follows: TGTGCCAGCAGTGTCCATATGTCGGGTGGCGGGAGGAGCTCCTACAATGAGCAGTTCTTC.